One and the same sample provided the 10 T cell receptor beta chains below, sequenced in a study of blood T cells in healthy people across ages. Primers used in a second PCR of roughly 6 to 12 cycles were a sample-barcoded 5' primer and a J-beta primer mix. TCRdb called the 5' RACE reads again in MiXCR, with one record for every CDR3 protein. The data hold some 1.8 million distinct CDR3 sequences, with approximately 39% observed a single time. The source material was blood. These receptors all come from a human donor in good health.

The CDR3 region has the DNA TGCGCCAGCAGCCAAGATCCCGACACTATGAACACTGAAGCTTTCTTT. Protein product: CASSQDPDTMNTEAFF. This chain connects TRBV4-3 to TRBJ1-1; D is unresolved. Germline V CDR1 and CDR2: LGHNA, YSLEER. The CDR3 is 16 amino acids. V was cut by 0 bases and J by 0 bases, with 11 bases left in between.

The chain carries TRBV6-5 and TRBJ1-2; no clear D. CDR1 and CDR2 (germline): MNHEY, SVGAGI. Trimming left V 10 bases short and J 8 bases short, with 17 bases between. The CDR3 is 12 residues long. DNA for the CDR3: TGTGCCACCTTTGTGGGTGCTGGGGGCTACACCTTC. Translated: CATFVGAGGYTF.

A few counts support this clonotype. The chain recombines TRBV7-2 with TRBJ2-1, with D tentatively TRBD1 or TRBD2 (7 bases each). Per the germline V gene, CDR1 is SGHTA and CDR2 is FQGNSA. The germline V and J ends were trimmed by 2 bases and 8 bases, with 13 bases remaining between them. CDR3 length: 14 amino acids. The CDR3 sequence is CASSLQTGRDEQFF. CDR3 DNA sequence: TGTGCCAGCAGCTTACAGACAGGGAGGGATGAGCAGTTCTTC.

This chain connects TRBV6-5 to TRBJ2-7; no reliable D call. Germline V gene sequence: CDR1 MNHEY, CDR2 SVGAGI. The CDR3 has 12 residues. V was cut by 4 bases and J by 3 bases, with 7 bases left in between. The CDR3 reads CASSSLIYEQYF. The DNA for the CDR3 is TGTGCCAGCAGTTCACTGATCTACGAGCAGTACTTC.

The rearrangement joins TRBV7-2 to TRBJ1-2; possibly TRBD1 for D (6 bases). CDR1 is SGHTA, CDR2 FQGNSA, per germline. The germline V and J ends were trimmed by 5 bases and 6 bases, with 16 bases remaining between them. The CDR3 loop spans 14 amino acids. CDR3 DNA: TGTGCCAGCAGCCCAGAAGGGGGAAGGAATGGCTACACCTTC. As protein: CASSPEGGRNGYTF.

This chain joins TRBV29-1 and TRBJ1-1; possible D gene TRBD1, 5 bases. V lost 2 bases to trimming and J lost 5 bases, with 9 bases between them. Germline CDR1 SQVTM, CDR2 ANQGSEA. CDR3 length equals 12 residues. The CDR3 is CSVELGQTEAFF. In DNA form, the CDR3 reads TGCAGCGTTGAATTGGGGCAGACTGAAGCTTTCTTT.

J is TRBJ2-1 and V is TRBV11-2; D gene uncertain. The CDR3 sequence is 15 residues long. Between the trimmed V and J ends, which lost 2 bases and 0 bases, there was a span of 8 bases. The V gene's germline CDR1 is SGHAT and CDR2 FQNNGV. In DNA form, the CDR3 reads TGTGCCAGCAGCTTATTTGCTGTCTCCTACAATGAGCAGTTCTTC. Residues: CASSLFAVSYNEQFF.

This clonotype was picked up a small number of times. The gene calls are TRBV7-8 and TRBJ2-1; 9 bases are a match to TRBD2. The CDR3 is made up of 15 amino acids. Germline V gene lookup returns CDR1 SGHVS and CDR2 FQNEAQ. V lost 2 bases to trimming and J lost 6 bases; unmatched junction nucleotides: 5. This CDR3 reads CASSLFAGGRNEQFF. CDR3 coding DNA: TGTGCCAGCAGCTTATTTGCGGGGGGGCGCAATGAGCAGTTCTTC.

The chain joins TRBV5-1 to TRBJ1-1, with TRBD1 as a possible D gene (6 bases). V dropped 1 base and J dropped 7 bases, with 14 bases sitting between them. This CDR3 spans 14 amino acids. Germline lookup yields CDR1 SGHRS and CDR2 YFSETQ. CDR3 coding DNA: TGCGCCAGCAGCTTGCAACAGGGTACTGGTGAAGCTTTCTTT. It codes for CASSLQQGTGEAFF.

In its sample, this clonotype was seen once. The J gene is TRBJ2-1, the V gene TRBV6-2 or TRBV6-3; 7 bases are a match to TRBD2. This CDR3 is built from 16 residues. Looked up from germline, CDR1 is MNHEY and CDR2 is SVGEGT. The ends lost 3 bases at V and 5 bases at J; junction bases unmatched: 10. CDR3 coding DNA: TGTGCCAGCAGTTATTCTGTAGGAGGGACTAACAATGAGCAGTTCTTC. Translated, it gives CASSYSVGGTNNEQFF.